This T cell receptor beta chain appears in the sequencing data of a study of T cell responses to AZD1222 COVID-19 vaccine. This clone was observed a handful of times. Antigen specificity is unknown. Sequencing used immunoSEQ multiplex PCR; TCRdb keeps in-frame clones, though not all of them. The data hold 90,000 to 150,000 clones, with approximately 90% observed a single time. This CDR3 spans 17 amino acids. Regarding the study as a whole: Donors were largely white British and mainly female; clonal diversity was possibly underestimated.

Source: peripheral blood, taken 28 days after the second AZD1222 dose. The clonotype was recovered from an adult who received the AZD1222 COVID-19 vaccine. The gene calls are TRBV21-1 and TRBJ1-5; TRBD1 is the table's D call and was not checked against the DNA. TRBV21-1 is shown as a pseudogene. The CDR3 bases are TGTGCCAGCAGCAAAGCGCTGGGCAGGTGCGGCAATCAGCCCCAGCATTTT. Residues: CASSKALGRCGNQPQHF.